This TCR beta chain came from a study of beta chain features in type 1 diabetes. Study information: The examined sorted cells totaled approximately 100 million across samples. The study, taken as a whole, reports: Significant though moderate, a shortening of TCRB CDR3s appeared in all four CD4+ subsets of Type 1 diabetes patients. Patients' naive, central memory and Treg TCRB repertoires seemed closer to one another than those of healthy donors.

What was sequenced were expressed TCRB transcripts, since all of the isolated RNA had been reverse transcribed. Roughly 3.6 million reads on average were seen across naive, central memory and regulatory T cell samples. TCRdb's table, derived via immunoSEQ multiplex PCR, lists solely in-frame clones and lacks some. The profile shows over 650,000 clones, about an eighth of them singletons. Worth noting for this clone: Antigen unknown.

Every donor had blood drawn once into heparin, 100 to 150 mL on average. This TCR was sampled from a young man with type 1 diabetes. The specimen sequenced was naive CD4+ T cells from blood.

In DNA, the CDR3 is TGTGCCAGCAGCCTGGGCCCAGTCGACTATGGCTACACCTTC. Translation gives CASSLGPVDYGYTF. This chain uses TRBV27 with TRBJ1-2, with D unresolved. Germline V gene data show CDR1 as MNHEY and CDR2 as SMNVEV (reference sequence). V lost 6 bases and J lost 3, with 14 bases in between. This CDR3 comprises 14 residues.